The 18 T cell receptor beta chains below come from one sample, sequenced in a study of cytomegalovirus exposure and HLA in healthy donors (dated by TCRdb to 2016 to 2017). The library came from the immunoSEQ multiplex PCR assay. TCRdb stores this immuneACCESS table with in-frame sequences only. Part of the clones is absent; in the studies checked, under half of the shortfall reflects unresolved V genes, and no reason is known for the rest. The sample has more than 120,000 clones on record, around 87% of them singletons. The ten largest clonotypes hold around 10% of the sample. The sequencing sample was made of PBMCs. These receptors were obtained from a man between 18 and 35 years old in good health and CMV-seropositive.

Written as DNA, the CDR3 is TGTGCCTGGAGGGGACTAGCGGGAGAGTTAGAGACCCAGTACTTC. Translating gives CAWRGLAGELETQYF. V usage is TRBV30 and J usage is TRBJ2-5, with 14 positions matching TRBD2. Looked up from germline, CDR1 is GTSNPN and CDR2 is SVGIG (reference sequence). V was pared by 3 bases and J by 4 bases, with 4 bases of the junction left unmatched. The CDR3 spans 15 residues.

This chain uses TRBV5-1 with TRBJ2-5, with TRBD1 identical over 7 bases. V trimming: 5 bases; J trimming: 1 base; junction bases outside the gene matches: 8. Germline lookup yields CDR1 SGHRS and CDR2 YFSETQ. This CDR3 spans 15 amino acids. The CDR3 sequence is CASRVTGDLQETQYF. CDR3 bases: TGCGCCAGCAGAGTCACAGGGGACCTCCAAGAGACCCAGTACTTC.

The genes are TRBV9 and TRBJ2-7; 7 nucleotides align to TRBD1. The CDR3 is 14 residues long. Germline V gives CDR1 SGDLS, CDR2 YYNGEE. V lost 2 bases, J lost 3 bases, and 5 bases stayed unmatched. The CDR3 protein is CASSVSGQYYEQYF. DNA for the CDR3: TGTGCCAGCAGCGTTTCGGGACAGTACTACGAGCAGTACTTC.

This chain connects TRBV19 to TRBJ1-1; D is unresolved. This CDR3 comprises 11 residues. The germline V gene encodes CDR1 LNHDA and CDR2 SQIVND (reference sequence). V lost 7 bases and J lost 5, with 8 bases in between. CDR3 sequence: CASILGTEAFF. In nucleotides, the CDR3 is TGTGCCAGTATCCTCGGGACTGAAGCTTTCTTT.

This chain links TRBV27 with TRBJ2-1; a weak D match, TRBD2 (5 bases). The germline V gene has CDR1 MNHEY and CDR2 SMNVEV (reference sequence). The CDR3 runs to 13 residues. The V gene lost 0 bases and the J gene lost 7 bases, with 7 bases spanning the gap. DNA of the CDR3: TGTGCCAGCAGTTTATCGGGCGGGAATGAGCAGTTCTTC. Translated: CASSLSGGNEQFF.

This sequence joins TRBV2 and TRBJ1-1, with D unresolved. This CDR3 contains 13 residues. Germline values: CDR1 SNHLY, CDR2 FYNNEI. V lost 8 bases and J lost 1, with 11 bases in between. CDR3 region: CASGKEENTEAFF. The CDR3, as DNA: TGTGCCAGCGGAAAGGAGGAGAACACTGAAGCTTTCTTT.

This chain connects TRBV7-7 to TRBJ2-7, with 10 bases aligning to TRBD2. The CDR3 totals 13 residues. CDR1 is SSHAT, CDR2 FNYEAQ, per germline (reference sequence). CDR3 residues: CASELAGPYEQYF. In nucleotides, the CDR3 is TGTGCTAGCGAACTAGCGGGACCATACGAGCAGTACTTC.

CDR3 sequence (DNA): TGTGCCAGCAGCTTACAGGGAAGGACCGGGGAGCTGTTTTTT. Residues: CASSLQGRTGELFF. V is TRBV5-8 and J is TRBJ2-2, with a weak D call TRBD1 (6 bases). V dropped 2 bases and J dropped 5 bases, with 10 bases sitting between them. The germline V gene has CDR1 SGHTS and CDR2 YDEGEE. The CDR3 covers 14 residues.

This chain links TRBV9 with TRBJ1-3; D might be TRBD1 (6 bases). The germline V gene encodes CDR1 SGDLS and CDR2 YYNGEE. Deletions cut 4 bases from V and 1 base from J, with 9 bases between. This CDR3 is 14 amino acids long. The CDR3 region is CASSQGGSGNTIYF. The CDR3 DNA follows: TGTGCCAGCAGCCAAGGGGGTTCTGGAAACACCATATATTTT.

The rearrangement uses TRBV19 and TRBJ2-1; D possibly corresponds to TRBD1 (5 bases). Germline values: CDR1 LNHDA, CDR2 SQIVND (reference sequence). V lost 5 bases and J 3 bases, leaving 14 bases between the germline ends. The CDR3 has 15 amino acids. The CDR3 reads CASSFDRLLYNEQFF. CDR3 coding DNA: TGTGCCAGTAGTTTCGACAGATTACTCTACAATGAGCAGTTCTTC.

This chain uses TRBV7-9 with TRBJ1-1; TRBD1 might be the D (5 bases). In germline, CDR1 is SEHNR, CDR2 FQNEAQ (reference sequence). The V gene lost 3 bases and the J gene lost 1 base, with 9 bases spanning the gap. This CDR3 contains 14 residues. CDR3 protein: CASSFDGGNTEAFF. The CDR3 nucleotides are TGTGCCAGCAGCTTCGACGGGGGGAACACTGAAGCTTTCTTT.

This sequence joins TRBV15 and TRBJ2-7, with TRBD1 matching over 8 bases. The CDR3 totals 13 residues. The trim removed 6 bases at V and 0 bases at J, leaving 1 base unmatched. Germline assignment: CDR1 LNHNV and CDR2 YYDKDF (reference sequence). Here the CDR3 reads CATRGTGSYEQYF. CDR3 DNA: TGTGCCACCAGAGGGACAGGCTCCTACGAGCAGTACTTC.

This clone was seen only a few times. This chain links TRBV6-5 with TRBJ2-7; 11 bases are shared with TRBD2. This CDR3 has 15 amino acids. With 6 bases clipped from V and 1 base from J, the junction kept 5 bases outside the gene matches. CDR1 MNHEY and CDR2 SVGAGI come from the germline V gene. CDR3 in amino acids: CASRMTSGDSYEQYF. Written as DNA, the CDR3 is TGTGCCAGCAGAATGACTAGCGGGGATTCCTACGAGCAGTACTTC.

The chain is built from TRBV5-4 and TRBJ2-2, with 7 bases fitting TRBD2. The V gene's germline CDR1 is SGHNT and CDR2 YYREEE (reference sequence). The trim removed 0 bases at V and 6 bases at J, leaving 8 bases unmatched. CDR3 length: 16 amino acids. CDR3 nucleotide sequence: TGTGCCAGCAGCTTGGCCGAAGGCGGGAGACCCGGGGAGCTGTTTTTT. Its protein product is CASSLAEGGRPGELFF.

The V call is TRBV6-1, the J call TRBJ1-2; D unresolved. This CDR3 comprises 15 residues. V gave up 1 base and J gave up 2 bases, with 11 bases separating them. The germline CDR1 and CDR2 sequences are MNHNS and SASEGT. CDR3 in DNA: TGTGCCAGCAGTGAAGGTCCGGGGAGGAACTATGGCTACACCTTC. Its protein product is CASSEGPGRNYGYTF.

The chain is built from TRBV9 and TRBJ1-2; 9 bases align to TRBD1. Germline V gene data show CDR1 as SGDLS and CDR2 as YYNGEE. The CDR3 covers 14 residues. The J segment lost 7 bases and the V segment lost 3 bases, leaving 7 bases of the junction unmatched. CDR3 loop: CASSAADRGSGYTF. For the CDR3, the DNA is TGTGCCAGCAGCGCCGCGGACAGGGGTTCTGGCTACACCTTC.

The V call is TRBV7-9, the J call TRBJ1-1; 8 nucleotides line up with TRBD1. V lost 5 bases and J lost 12; bases outside the gene matches: 8. CDR3 length: 12 amino acids. Germline loops: CDR1 SEHNR, CDR2 FQNEAQ (reference sequence). CDR3 coding DNA: TGTGCCAGCAGCCTCGGACAGGGTGAGACTTTCTTT. It translates to CASSLGQGETFF.

As to this clone: A much more abundant neighbour one base away suggests this may be a read error. V and J are TRBV2 and TRBJ1-1; D not resolved. The CDR3 contains 12 residues. Per the germline V gene, CDR1 is SNHLY and CDR2 is FYNNEI. The V gene lost 6 bases and the J gene lost 1 base, with 6 bases spanning the gap. CDR3 DNA sequence: TGTGCCAGCAGAAAACAGAACACTGAAGCTTTCTTT. This codes for CASRKQNTEAFF.